This T cell receptor beta chain was recovered during a study of T cells in Graves' hyperthyroidism and ophthalmopathy. The study collected blood at first hyperthyroidism diagnosis, before any ophthalmopathy symptoms arose. Source material for PBMCs was more than 7.5 ml fresh peripheral blood. There were TCR beta CDR3 regions amplified from RNA transcripts. Carried out on the TCR CDR3, a first-round RT-PCR used the HTBI primer set. MiXCR, applied by TCRdb to the multiplex PCR reads, yields one record per CDR3 protein. The sample includes 690,000 or so distinct CDR3 sequences, around 20% seen only once; the top ten take roughly 17%. Many counts were recorded for this clonotype. This clonotype originated in a woman aged 50 to 65 with Graves' hyperthyroidism that later progressed to Graves' ophthalmopathy. The sample comprised blood.

The CDR3 is CASRLAGAYDTQYF. For the CDR3, the DNA is TGTGCCAGCAGACTAGCGGGGGCATATGATACGCAGTATTTT. The rearrangement joins TRBV12-3 or TRBV12-4 to TRBJ2-3, with 11 bases aligning to TRBD2. V was clipped by 6 bases and J by 6 bases; unmatched bases: 5. The CDR3 covers 14 residues.